Presented here are 13 T cell receptor beta chains from one specimen sequenced in a study of cytomegalovirus exposure and HLA in healthy donors. Use of 60 Vbeta and 13 Jbeta primers characterized the PCR. The table came from immunoSEQ multiplex PCR; TCRdb's copy has only in-frame clones and leaves some out. The sample includes around 150,000 clones, approximately 75% of them seen just once. The sample taken for sequencing was PBMCs. The receptors here all came from a woman aged 18-29 years in good health and CMV-seronegative.

This chain joins TRBV14 and TRBJ2-5; D might be TRBD2 (7 bases). Germline V gene sequence: CDR1 SGHDN, CDR2 FVKESK. The CDR3 sequence is 15 residues long. V lost 0 bases and J 5 bases, leaving 13 bases between the germline ends. The CDR3 spells CASSQDTGGWETQYF. The CDR3 bases are TGTGCCAGCAGCCAAGATACGGGGGGCTGGGAGACCCAGTACTTC.

This chain joins TRBV27 and TRBJ2-5; no reliable D call. CDR3 length: 12 amino acids. Between the trimmed V and J ends, which lost 3 bases and 4 bases, there was a span of 6 bases. Germline V gene data show CDR1 as MNHEY and CDR2 as SMNVEV (reference sequence). The CDR3 region is CASSFPGETQYF. The CDR3 DNA sequence: TGTGCCAGCAGTTTCCCGGGAGAGACCCAGTACTTC.

This clone has just a few counts. The V and J genes are TRBV6-1 and TRBJ2-7; D call uncertain. Germline lookup yields CDR1 MNHNS and CDR2 SASEGT. This CDR3 has 13 amino acids. The V end lost 5 bases, the J end lost 4 bases, and 12 bases lay between the germline ends. DNA for the CDR3: TGTGCCAGCAGTTGGTACAATGGTTACGAGCAGTACTTC. Its protein is CASSWYNGYEQYF.

The genes are TRBV6-1 and TRBJ2-3; D gene uncertain. This CDR3 is built from 14 residues. Deletions cut 4 bases from V and 0 bases from J, with 8 bases between. Per the germline V gene, CDR1 is MNHNS and CDR2 is SASEGT. CDR3 DNA: TGTGCCAGCAGTGTCCAGATTAGCACAGATACGCAGTATTTT. Translated: CASSVQISTDTQYF.

This chain links TRBV7-9 with TRBJ2-6, with D uncertain. Between the trimmed V and J ends, which lost 5 bases and 0 bases, there was a span of 8 bases. This CDR3 is built from 15 residues. Germline CDR1 reads SEHNR; CDR2 reads FQNEAQ (reference sequence). As DNA, the CDR3 is TGTGCCAGCAGCCCTGACTTCTCTGGGGCCAACGTCCTGACTTTC. Translated, it gives CASSPDFSGANVLTF.

The chain's CDR3 is CASRGGVTYEQYF. CDR3 nucleotide sequence: TGTGCCAGCAGAGGGGGGGTAACCTACGAGCAGTACTTC. This chain joins TRBV2 and TRBJ2-7; D perhaps matches TRBD2 (7 bases). The length of the CDR3 is 13 residues. From germline, CDR1 is SNHLY and CDR2 FYNNEI. V was clipped by 6 bases and J by 2 bases, with 11 bases between them. Variable domain in full (rest from reference TRBV2 and TRBJ2-7): EPEVTQTPSHQVTQMGQEVILRCVPISNHLYFYWYRQILGQKVEFLVSFYNNEISEKSEIFDDQFSVERPDGSNFTLKIRSTKLEDSAMYFCASRGGVTYEQYFGPGTRLTVT.

The rearrangement joins TRBV6-5 to TRBJ2-5; 8 bases map to TRBD1. From germline, CDR1 is MNHEY and CDR2 SVGAGI. J lost 4 bases, V lost 2 bases, and 6 bases had no gene match. This CDR3 comprises 15 residues. In DNA, the CDR3 is TGTGCCAGCAGTTACGACAGGGGTTCGGCAGAGACCCAGTACTTC. Protein sequence: CASSYDRGSAETQYF.

The V gene is TRBV25-1, the J gene TRBJ2-1; 8 positions match TRBD1. V dropped 2 bases and J dropped 9; count of bases not matched to a gene: 9. Germline-derived CDR1 and CDR2 are MGHDK and SYGVNS. This CDR3 has 15 amino acids. The CDR3 here is CASSEEAQGAGEQFF. In nucleotides, the CDR3 is TGTGCCAGCAGTGAAGAGGCTCAGGGGGCAGGTGAGCAGTTCTTC.

V and J are TRBV6-6 and TRBJ2-3; weak D call: TRBD1 (5 bases). This CDR3 is built from 14 residues. With 6 bases removed from V and 4 bases from J, the gap between germline ends came to 14 bases. CDR1 and CDR2 from the germline V gene are MNHNY and SVGAGI (reference sequence). CDR3 region: CASRAGSVPDTQYF. In nucleotides, the CDR3 is TGTGCCAGCAGGGCAGGGTCGGTTCCAGATACGCAGTATTTT.

The rearrangement links TRBV28 to TRBJ2-2; TRBD2 aligns across 11 bases. There are 16 residues in the CDR3. V was pared by 10 bases and J by 1 base, with 8 bases of the junction left unmatched. Germline V lookup: CDR1 MDHEN, CDR2 SYDVKM. CDR3 sequence: CATYDLAGGNTGELFF. In DNA form, the CDR3 reads TGTGCCACCTATGACCTAGCGGGAGGGAACACCGGGGAGCTGTTTTTT.

This chain joins TRBV7-2 and TRBJ1-1; D is unresolved. Germline V gene data show CDR1 as SGHTA and CDR2 as FQGNSA. The CDR3 runs to 12 residues. V lost 2 bases and J 3 bases, leaving 4 bases between the germline ends. CDR3: CASSLSYTEAFF. The CDR3 DNA sequence: TGTGCCAGCAGCTTATCGTACACTGAAGCTTTCTTT.

The chain couples TRBV25-1 to TRBJ2-7; 8 positions agree with TRBD1. The junction had 8 bases not matched to a gene; V was cut back by 5 bases and J by 2 bases. CDR1 MGHDK and CDR2 SYGVNS come from the germline V gene. The CDR3 is 15 amino acids. For the CDR3, the DNA is TGTGCCAGCAGTAGAGACAGGGGTATGGCCTACGAGCAGTACTTC. Translation gives CASSRDRGMAYEQYF.

The CDR3 DNA is TGTGCCAGCAGGGCAGGTTACTACGAGCAGTACTTC. Protein product: CASRAGYYEQYF. This rearrangement joins TRBV7-9 to TRBJ2-7; D is undetermined. The CDR3 consists of 12 residues. V was cut by 6 bases and J by 3 bases, with 9 bases left in between. Germline-derived CDR1 and CDR2 are SEHNR and FQNEAQ (reference sequence).